The subject of this entry is one T cell receptor (beta chain). The CDR3 extends over 15 amino acids. Per germline, CDR1 SGHRS and CDR2 YFSETQ. The ends lost 4 bases at V and 5 bases at J; junction bases unmatched: 4. Profiled with immunoSEQ multiplex PCR; TCRdb holds only in-frame clones, not every one. Among 300,000 to 400,000 clones, 90% were seen once, and the ten largest hold less than 3.5%. The data were obtained in a study of blood T cell repertoires in COVID-19. This TCR was sampled from a woman aged 25 to 39 with COVID-19, enrolled during active disease. Sequenced input: peripheral blood. This chain links TRBV5-1 with TRBJ2-1; 12 nucleotides agree with TRBD2. The DNA of the CDR3 is TGCGCCAGCAGCGGAGGGACTAGCGGGCACAATGAGCAGTTCTTC. Amino acid sequence: CASSGGTSGHNEQFF.